These T cell receptor beta chains were read from a single sample in a study of CD8+CD57+ T cells in acquired aplastic anemia. TCRdb analysed the reads with MiXCR anew, one entry per CDR3 protein. The table shows about 260,000 distinct CDR3 sequences, with 82% occurring only once. The sample taken for sequencing was sorted CD4+, CD8+, or CD8+CD57+ T cells (not recorded which) from PBMCs. The receptors stem from a human donor with aplastic anemia. The CDR3 runs from the conserved cysteine through the conserved F or W. D genes are given only for firm matches. Where a row states a size, it is once, few, many or the class of an expanded clone; other rows omit it.

v_gene	j_gene	d_gene	abundance	CDR3aa	CDR3nt
TRBV20-1	TRBJ2-1	.	once	CSALARDLRYNEQFF	TGCAGTGCCCTCGCTAGGGATCTTCGCTACAATGAGCAGTTCTTC
TRBV7-9	TRBJ1-1	.	.	CASSPPGPPYSEAFF	TGTGCCAGCAGCCCACCGGGACCGCCGTACTCTGAAGCTTTCTTT
TRBV7-3	TRBJ1-5	.	.	CASNLTGQPQHF	TGTGCCAGCAACTTAACAGGGCAGCCCCAGCACTTT
TRBV7-8	TRBJ1-2	.	.	CASSGEGSNYGYTF	TGTGCCAGCAGTGGGGAGGGGTCTAACTATGGCTACACCTTC
TRBV7-9	TRBJ1-2	.	.	CASSLERNGRGDGYTF	TGTGCCAGCAGCTTGGAAAGGAACGGGCGCGGCGATGGCTACACCTTC
TRBV11-3	TRBJ2-1	.	.	CASSWGGGYGQDEQFF	TGTGCCAGCAGCTGGGGTGGAGGGTACGGTCAGGATGAGCAGTTCTTC
TRBV27	TRBJ2-5	TRBD2	few	CASSLLGGVGGETQYF	TGTGCCAGCAGTTTATTGGGGGGGGTAGGAGGAGAGACCCAGTACTTC
TRBV19	TRBJ2-7	TRBD2	.	CASREAGGTYEQYF	TGTGCCAGTAGGGAGGCGGGGGGAACCTACGAGCAGTACTTC
TRBV20-1	TRBJ2-3	.	many	CSAGETDTQYF	TGCAGTGCTGGTGAGACAGATACGCAGTATTTT
TRBV5-6	TRBJ2-7	.	.	CASSLQRALLYEQYF	TGTGCCAGCAGCTTGCAGAGGGCCCTACTCTACGAGCAGTACTTC
TRBV7-2	TRBJ2-2	TRBD1	.	CASSLAGGADYGYLFF	TGTGCCAGCAGCTTGGCAGGGGGCGCCGACTATGGCTACCTGTTTTTT
TRBV7-9	TRBJ2-5	TRBD2	.	CASSLYVAGGPNGQTQYF	TGTGCCAGCAGCTTATACGTAGCGGGGGGGCCGAATGGGCAGACCCAGTACTTC
TRBV20-1	TRBJ2-7	TRBD2	many	CSARELAGGREQYF	TGCAGTGCTAGAGAACTAGCGGGGGGGCGCGAGCAGTACTTC
TRBV7-8	TRBJ1-1	.	few	CASSGAGGPDTQYFF	TGTGCCAGCAGCGGGGCGGGGGGGCCGGACACTCAGTATTTCTTT
TRBV15	TRBJ2-7	.	.	CASSVGAQFYKQYF	TGTGCCAGCAGCGTTGGCGCGCAGTTCTACAAGCAGTACTTC
TRBV10-3	TRBJ1-6	.	.	CAISEIGGSPLHF	TGTGCCATCAGTGAGATAGGGGGTTCACCCCTCCACTTT
TRBV2	TRBJ1-5	.	.	CASREGSKQPQHF	TGTGCCAGCAGGGAGGGGAGCAAACAGCCCCAGCATTTT
TRBV7-8	TRBJ2-1	.	.	CASSLVGWANTQFF	TGTGCCAGCAGCTTAGTGGGATGGGCCAATACGCAGTTCTTC
TRBV15	TRBJ1-6	TRBD1	.	CATSTDREQKPLYF	TGTGCCACCAGCACGGACAGGGAGCAAAAACCCCTGTACTTC
TRBV2	TRBJ2-7	TRBD2	.	CASSPGRAGTYEQYF	TGTGCCAGCAGCCCCGGGAGGGCAGGGACATACGAGCAGTACTTC
TRBV2	TRBJ1-2	.	.	CASSNPLGYTF	TGTGCCAGCAGTAACCCCCTCGGTTACACCTTC
TRBV5-1	TRBJ1-1	TRBD1	.	CASSLAQGQSTEAFF	TGCGCCAGCAGCTTAGCTCAGGGACAGAGCACTGAAGCTTTCTTT
TRBV7-3	TRBJ2-5	TRBD2	.	CASSLLAGGETRYF	TGTGCCAGCAGCCTCTTAGCGGGAGGGGAGACCCGGTACTTC
TRBV7-9	TRBJ2-3	TRBD2	.	CASSFARSGGSHEF	TGTGCCAGCAGCTTTGCGAGAAGCGGGGGGAGCCATGAGTTT
TRBV10-3	TRBJ1-2	.	.	CAISEPEGISYGYTF	TGTGCCATCAGTGAGCCGGAGGGAATTAGCTATGGCTACACCTTC